Listed below are T cell receptor beta chains from one sample, sequenced in a study of early stage breast cancer tumors. Here immunoSEQ multiplex PCR was the method, and the copy in TCRdb shows in-frame clones only, minus some. The sample lists nearly 70,000 clones, more than 70% occurring once. Sample: blood. These receptors came from a person aged 40-50 years with breast cancer. The CDR3 runs from the conserved cysteine through the conserved F or W. Not every row has a clone size; where given, it reads once, few, many or a size class.

j_gene,v_gene,abundance,CDR3aa
TRBJ1-4,TRBV28,-,CASSSPGGVYEKLFF
TRBJ2-7,TRBV19,-,CASTGTGSHEQYF
TRBJ2-2,TRBV28,few,CASSLFTGTGELFF
TRBJ1-2,TRBV27,-,CASSLGLEYGYTF
TRBJ2-7,TRBV9,few,CASSATGGADEQYF
TRBJ1-4,TRBV11-2,once,CASSLDPSKANEKLFF
TRBJ1-1,TRBV6-5,-,CASSFLGVGSEAFF
TRBJ1-3,TRBV19,-,CASSIGTGVGNTIYF
TRBJ2-7,TRBV2,-,CASNLDRAYEQYF
TRBJ2-7,TRBV25-1,-,CASSEIMSSGGHYEQYF
TRBJ2-4,TRBV5-5,-,CASFPQQVAKNIQYF